This T cell receptor (beta chain) came from a study of blood T cell repertoires in COVID-19. Turning to the study itself: Researchers got acute and convalescent COVID-19 samples from the United States, Italy and Spain. The analysed material was cDNA or gDNA that came from T cells, B-cell-depleted T cells, or PBMCs.

Germline-derived CDR1 and CDR2 are DFQATT and SNEGSKA (reference sequence). The CDR3 totals 12 residues. Trimming cost V 3 bases and J 6 bases, with 11 bases left between them. Original data processing: Estimation of nucleated cell counts relied on the amplification of reference gene primers. The protocol was immunoSEQ multiplex PCR, while the TCRdb copy is restricted to in-frame clones and leaves out a portion. V, J and clone size derive from that table, while D and trimming were established from the DNA sequence. The repertoire holds 170,000 or so clones, with around 84% as singletons. The sample comprised peripheral blood. The rearrangement links TRBV20-1 to TRBJ1-2; possibly TRBD1 for D (5 bases). The sequence was obtained from a man aged 45-65 years with active or convalescent COVID-19. The CDR3 spells CSASQGQHGYTF. In nucleotides, the CDR3 is TGCAGTGCTAGTCAGGGCCAGCATGGCTACACCTTC.